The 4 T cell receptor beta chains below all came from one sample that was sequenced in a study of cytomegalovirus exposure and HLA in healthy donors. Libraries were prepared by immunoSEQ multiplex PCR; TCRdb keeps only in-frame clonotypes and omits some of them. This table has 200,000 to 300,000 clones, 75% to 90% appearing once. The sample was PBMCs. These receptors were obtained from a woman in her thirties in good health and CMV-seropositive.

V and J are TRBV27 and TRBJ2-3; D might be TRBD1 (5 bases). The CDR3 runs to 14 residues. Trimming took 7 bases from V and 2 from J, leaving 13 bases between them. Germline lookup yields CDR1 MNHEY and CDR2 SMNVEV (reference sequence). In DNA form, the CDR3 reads TGTGCCAGCACCTTCAGTGGGGCCACAGATACGCAGTATTTT. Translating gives CASTFSGATDTQYF.

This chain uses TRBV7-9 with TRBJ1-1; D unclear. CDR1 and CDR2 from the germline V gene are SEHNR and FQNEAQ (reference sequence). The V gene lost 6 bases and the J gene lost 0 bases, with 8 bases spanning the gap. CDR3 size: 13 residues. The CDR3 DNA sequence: TGTGCCAGCAGTTGGCAGGTGAACACTGAAGCTTTCTTT. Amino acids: CASSWQVNTEAFF.

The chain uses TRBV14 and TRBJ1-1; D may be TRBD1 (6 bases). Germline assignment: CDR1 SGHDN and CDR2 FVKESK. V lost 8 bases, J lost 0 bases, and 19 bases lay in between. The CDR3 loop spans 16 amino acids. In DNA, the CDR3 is TGTGCCAGCTGGAAAACCGGGACACTGATGAACACTGAAGCTTTCTTT. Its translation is CASWKTGTLMNTEAFF. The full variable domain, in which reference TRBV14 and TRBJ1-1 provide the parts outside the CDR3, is EAGVTQFPSHSVIEKGQTVTLRCDPISGHDNLYWYRRVMGKEIKFLLHFVKESKQDESGMPNNRFLAERTGGTYSTLKVQPAELEDSGVYFCASWKTGTLMNTEAFFGQGTRLTVV.

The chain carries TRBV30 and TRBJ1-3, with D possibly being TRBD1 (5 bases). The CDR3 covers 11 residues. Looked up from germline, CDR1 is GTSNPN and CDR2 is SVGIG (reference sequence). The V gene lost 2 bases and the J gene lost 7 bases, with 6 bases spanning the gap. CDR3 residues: CAWSRGNTIYF. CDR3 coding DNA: TGTGCCTGGAGTCGGGGGAACACCATATATTTT.